Shown below are 7 T cell receptor beta chains from a single sample sequenced in a study of cytomegalovirus exposure and HLA in healthy donors. Measured with immunoSEQ multiplex PCR; TCRdb has only the in-frame clones, and not every one. This table has 120,000 to 150,000 clones, around 90% appearing once. The sample was PBMCs. Receptor source: a woman aged 18-29 years in good health and CMV-seropositive.

The chain combines TRBV2 with TRBJ2-1; possible D gene TRBD2, 5 bases. Germline V gene lookup returns CDR1 SNHLY and CDR2 FYNNEI. Trimming shortened V by 11 bases and J by 5 bases, and 13 bases separated the two germline ends. The CDR3 is 12 residues long. CDR3 bases: TGTGCCCCAAGAGGGCTAAACAATGAGCAGTTCTTC. Protein: CAPRGLNNEQFF. Full variable domain (missing parts from reference TRBV2 and TRBJ2-1): EPEVTQTPSHQVTQMGQEVILRCVPISNHLYFYWYRQILGQKVEFLVSFYNNEISEKSEIFDDQFSVERPDGSNFTLKIRSTKLEDSAMYFCAPRGLNNEQFFGPGTRLTVL.

The rearrangement uses TRBV7-6 and TRBJ2-2; unclear D gene. Germline V gene data show CDR1 as SGHVS and CDR2 as FNYEAQ. V shed 1 base and J shed 4 bases, with 4 bases lying between them. CDR3 size: 13 residues. CDR3 region: CASSLVSTGELFF. CDR3 coding DNA: TGTGCCAGCAGCTTAGTTAGCACCGGGGAGCTGTTTTTT.

The sample holds one count of this clone. This chain connects TRBV28 to TRBJ1-3; D unclear. The CDR3 covers 15 residues. Germline V gene lookup returns CDR1 MDHEN and CDR2 SYDVKM. Trimming removed 3 bases from V and 0 bases from J, with 9 bases in between. CDR3 region: CASSFWEGSGNTIYF. As DNA, the CDR3 is TGTGCCAGCAGTTTTTGGGAGGGCTCTGGAAACACCATATATTTT.

This chain links TRBV18 with TRBJ1-1; the match to TRBD1 covers 8 bases. Looked up from germline, CDR1 is KGHSH and CDR2 is LQKENI. V gave up 2 bases and J gave up 5 bases; unmatched junction bases: 7. This CDR3 contains 15 residues. This CDR3 reads CASSPKDRVGTEAFF. DNA for the CDR3: TGTGCCAGCTCACCAAAGGACAGGGTCGGAACTGAAGCTTTCTTT.

The rearrangement uses TRBV2 and TRBJ2-2, with 8 bases aligning to TRBD2. There are 16 residues in the CDR3. Per the germline V gene, CDR1 is SNHLY and CDR2 is FYNNEI. V lost 6 bases, J lost 5 bases, and 11 bases stayed unmatched. The CDR3 nucleotides are TGTGCCAGCAGGAGATCTCCGGGACTAGAAACCGGGGAGCTGTTTTTT. It codes for CASRRSPGLETGELFF.

The V call is TRBV28, the J call TRBJ2-2, with TRBD1 identical over 7 bases. Trimming removed 2 bases from V and 5 bases from J; junction bases left unmatched: 14. The CDR3 is 18 residues long. The germline V gene encodes CDR1 MDHEN and CDR2 SYDVKM. This CDR3 reads CASSLANGQALLTGELFF. As DNA, the CDR3 is TGTGCCAGCAGTTTAGCAAACGGACAGGCCCTTCTTACCGGGGAGCTGTTTTTT.

The V call is TRBV6-6, the J call TRBJ1-5; D is possibly TRBD1 (6 bases). This CDR3 comprises 16 residues. Trimming shortened V by 0 bases and J by 6 bases, and 15 bases separated the two germline ends. Germline V gives CDR1 MNHNY, CDR2 SVGAGI (reference sequence). CDR3 nucleotides: TGTGCCAGCAGTTACTCGAGATGGGGGCTCGGTCAGCCCCAGCATTTT. It codes for CASSYSRWGLGQPQHF.